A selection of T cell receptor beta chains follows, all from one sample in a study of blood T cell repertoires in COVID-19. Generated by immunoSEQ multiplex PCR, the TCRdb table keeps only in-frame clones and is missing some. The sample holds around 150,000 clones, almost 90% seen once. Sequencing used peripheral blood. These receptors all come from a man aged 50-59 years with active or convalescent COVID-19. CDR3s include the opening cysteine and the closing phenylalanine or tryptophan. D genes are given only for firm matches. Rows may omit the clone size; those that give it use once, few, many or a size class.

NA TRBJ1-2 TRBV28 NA CASSPAGRENYGYTF TGTGCCAGCAGTCCCGCCGGTAGGGAGAACTATGGCTACACCTTC
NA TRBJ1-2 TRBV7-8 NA CASSDTHWNYGYTF TGTGCCAGCAGCGATACTCACTGGAACTATGGCTACACCTTC
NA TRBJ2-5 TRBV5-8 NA CASSLAGRVRETQYF TGTGCCAGCAGCTTGGCAGGCAGGGTGAGGGAGACCCAGTACTTC
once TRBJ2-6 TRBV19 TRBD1 CASSIGTGAASSGANVLTF TGTGCCAGTAGTATAGGGACAGGGGCCGCTTCTTCTGGGGCCAACGTCCTGACTTTC
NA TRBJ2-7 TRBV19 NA CASSIRTGSSYEQYF TGTGCCAGTAGTATTCGGACTGGGAGCTCCTACGAGCAGTACTTC
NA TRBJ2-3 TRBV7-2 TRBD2 CAITASGRDTQYF TGTGCCATTACCGCTAGCGGGAGAGATACGCAGTATTTT
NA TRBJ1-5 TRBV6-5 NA CASSRQTGSNQPQHF TGTGCCAGCAGCCGCCAGACAGGTAGCAATCAGCCCCAGCATTTT
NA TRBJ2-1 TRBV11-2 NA CASSTGTGNEQFF TGTGCCAGCAGCACAGGGACCGGCAATGAGCAGTTCTTC
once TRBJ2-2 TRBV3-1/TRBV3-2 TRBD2 CASSQDRGIAGVGTGELFF TGTGCCAGCAGCCAAGATCGGGGGATAGCGGGAGTGGGAACCGGGGAGCTGTTTTTT
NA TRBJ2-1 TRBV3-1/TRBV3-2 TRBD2 CASSQYASGRDYEQFF TGTGCCAGCAGCCAATACGCTAGCGGGAGGGACTATGAGCAGTTCTTC
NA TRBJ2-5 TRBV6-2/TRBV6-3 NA CASSLRPLAGKETQYF TGTGCCAGCAGTCTAAGGCCACTAGCAGGCAAAGAGACCCAGTACTTC
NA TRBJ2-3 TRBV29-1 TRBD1 CSVTGDTDTQYF TGCAGCGTGACAGGGGATACAGATACGCAGTATTTT
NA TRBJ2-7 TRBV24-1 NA CATSDLWGLEQYF TGTGCCACCAGTGATTTGTGGGGCCTCGAGCAGTACTTC
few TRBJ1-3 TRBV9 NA CASSVDDISTGNTIYF TGTGCCAGCAGCGTAGACGACATCTCAACGGGAAACACCATATATTTT
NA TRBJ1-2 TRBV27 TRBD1 CASSLTGVTNYGYTF TGTGCCAGCAGTCTGACAGGGGTTACTAACTATGGCTACACCTTC
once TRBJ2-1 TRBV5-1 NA CASSLDVERDEQFF TGCGCCAGCAGCTTGGACGTCGAACGGGATGAGCAGTTCTTC
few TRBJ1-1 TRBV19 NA CASSPEQVVVQKSTEAFF TGTGCCAGTAGTCCGGAACAGGTTGTTGTCCAAAAGAGCACTGAAGCTTTCTTT
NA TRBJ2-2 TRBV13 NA CAGPGETATGELFF TGTGCCGGCCCAGGTGAAACGGCCACCGGGGAGCTGTTTTTT
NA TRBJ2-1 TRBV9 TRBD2 CASSVVGGRAGNEQFF TGTGCCAGCAGCGTAGTAGGTGGGAGGGCGGGCAATGAGCAGTTCTTC
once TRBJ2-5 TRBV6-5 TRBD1 CASRKDRVGQETQYF TGTGCCAGCAGGAAGGACAGGGTGGGCCAGGAGACCCAGTACTTC